This T cell receptor beta chain was sequenced during a study of cytomegalovirus exposure and HLA in healthy donors (dated by TCRdb to the late 2010s). About the study as a whole: In an earlier analysis of around 540 of the donors, 250 to 350 Gb of sequence data and 100 million or so unique TCR beta sequences from some 170 million T cells were reported. About 300 gigabases of sequencing data and approximately 93 million unique TCR sequences were included in an early release covering 550 to 650 HLA-typed donors. Of the roughly 400 genotyped donors, about 80% fell in the genetic ancestry cluster associated with self-reported Caucasian donors. The study aimed to test whether signatures of past pathogen exposure could be identified by cataloging public T cell receptors. The study used immunosequencing to profile the T cell repertoires of 666 subjects and linked those repertoires to cytomegalovirus serostatus. Along with the approximately 650-subject first cohort, a separate validation cohort of over 90 different subjects was used. The study combined high-throughput TCR immunosequencing, statistical association of individual TCRs with disease status, and machine learning to predict cytomegalovirus infection status. In a later analysis, previously published TCR beta repertoires from 666 donors were re-analyzed and high-resolution HLA genotyping was added so that TCR occurrence patterns could be studied. In the later analysis, no new phenotypic data were used to find candidate immune exposures; instead, reliance was placed on TCR beta sequences and their occurrence across donors. An earlier analysis of 587 of the donors used high-throughput TCR beta sequencing to judge whether each TCR beta V gene segment behaved as functional or pseudogenic. Donor age, sex, ethnicity and CMV serostatus were compiled together with the repertoire data. A later genetic analysis used genome-wide SNP genotypes for about 60% of the roughly 670 donors, treating that subset as a discovery cohort. Every repertoire in the discovery cohort had been generated on one and the same sequencing platform. Both class I and class II loci were covered by HLA typing, at four-digit resolution. Typing coverage differed by locus: A, B, C, DRB1 and DQB1 were typed in roughly 620-640 donors, DQA1 in roughly 500, DPA1 in nearly 610, and DPB1 in around 490. Because of strong linkage in the cohort, a few DR-DQ haplotypes were treated as single units for association and clustering. On average, 235,054 unique TCR beta nucleotide sequences were sequenced per donor among about 400 genotyped donors of the cohort, with around 19% of those sequences being non-productive. Study-wide conclusions, independent of this receptor: The classifier was reported to diagnose cytomegalovirus status with high specificity and sensitivity in both the original cohort and the validation cohort. A further reported finding was that TCR beta sequences accurately predicted the HLA-A and HLA-B alleles for most subjects in the first cohort. A later analysis reported that several top co-occurrence clusters appeared linked to parvovirus B19, influenza, CMV and Epstein-Barr virus. Linkage disequilibrium might explain the correlated functional status among segregating V segments, but an unknown experimental factor could not be excluded. Because the 87-base-pair reads could not distinguish some IMGT-functional V segments, including TRBV6-2 and TRBV6-3, those segments were excluded. The sequencing pipeline was judged likely to have produced a cluster of highly shared sequence variants as a technical artifact. It was suggested by the authors that the approach could potentially be generalized to other disease states and immunological phenotypes. A later genetic analysis reported fewer N-insertions in productive TCRs among donors in an Asian-associated ancestry cluster than the roughly 700-donor mean. In vitro tests confirmed that a few of the cytomegalovirus-associated TCR beta chains recognize cytomegalovirus antigens. Across donors, most TCR sequences were observed very rarely, whereas some public TCRs were present in many individuals. Immune exposure information for the cohort was limited to CMV serostatus. In a later analysis, HLA-associated TCR beta chains were found to be more clonally expanded and to have lower generation probabilities than equally common non-associated chains. V-gene and J-gene trimming of TCR beta chains was associated with a missense DCLRE1C variant in a later genetic analysis, and the association was replicated in an independent cohort. A later analysis found that TCR association rates varied across HLA loci, with DRB1 alleles showing the most associated TCRs and HLA-C alleles the fewest. A later analysis associated about 17,000 TCR beta sequences with specific HLA alleles at a false discovery rate of 0.05. Roughly uniform sequencing depth across donors was assumed in presence/absence analyses, although this assumption may not hold. A later analysis found that most CMV-associated TCR beta chains appeared HLA-restricted, with HLA associations seemingly driven largely by CMV exposure. When HLA alleles, especially DR and DQ, strongly co-occurred, attributing TCR associations to individual alleles was difficult. In the study, 150 to 200 TCR beta chains were listed as associated with cytomegalovirus. In an earlier analysis of some 540 of the donors, most TCR beta V segments appeared in productive rearrangements about 87% or about 30% of the time, broadly matching IMGT annotations. The earlier analysis of fewer than 750 of the donors excluded 15 to 20 rarely observed V segments, including chromosome 9 orphons, because counts were too low. HLA typing was unavailable for some donors at each locus, so association tests used only the typed subset. The cohort was sequenced for TCR beta chains only, and without alpha or paired-chain data the features that could be detected were limited.

The cohort was made up of several hundred healthy bone marrow donors. At the time of sampling, all cohort members were nominally healthy, though unrecorded immune exposures were likely present. The donor tested CMV seronegative, placing the donor among the 352 seronegative members of the cohort. A peripheral blood sample was provided by each donor, and peripheral blood mononuclear cells were used for TCR beta sequencing. The Qiagen DNeasy Blood Extraction Kit was used to extract genomic DNA from the blood cell samples. The library was built by means of the immunoSEQ multiplex PCR assay. A mixture of 60 forward primers for TCR Vbeta segments and 13 reverse primers for TCR Jbeta segments was used in the multiplex PCR. Amplification of the CDR3 region of rearranged TCR beta genes was performed with a multiplex PCR assay on genomic DNA. On the Illumina HiSeq System, the amplified TCR beta libraries were sequenced as 87-base-pair reads. Regarding the original processing steps: A later analysis counted tens of millions of unique TCR beta chains across the roughly 700 repertoires, and about 10 million of these chains were shared by at least two donors. Raw reads were error-corrected and collapsed into unique sequences by a nearest-neighbor algorithm in which closely related sequences were merged to remove PCR and sequencing errors. To assign V, D and J gene segments, CDR3 sequences were aligned to IMGT reference sequences. Each retained sequence needed at least a six-nucleotide match to both a V gene segment and a J gene segment. A rearrangement counted as productive if the CDR3 had no stop codons and remained in frame with V and J, and every other rearrangement counted as non-productive. Following IMGT convention, CDR3 was defined as the stretch from the second conserved V-encoded cysteine to the conserved J-encoded phenylalanine. Sequences without an unambiguous match to a single V gene segment were excluded from the earlier analysis of over 500 of the donors. An earlier analysis of 500 to 600 of the donors classified V segments as functional when productive rearrangements were above 56.7% and as segregating when the standard deviation between donors was above 5%. A statistical classification framework was developed to diagnose cytomegalovirus status using the catalog of TCR beta chain sequences. In a later analysis, TCR nucleotide sequences were compared against IMGT/GENE-DB human TR gene sequences so that V and J genes could be assigned. In a later analysis, CDR3 sequences and most-parsimonious VDJ recombination scenarios were assigned using the TCRdist pipeline. In a later analysis, each TCR beta chain was defined by its CDR3 amino acid sequence together with its V-gene family, and reads lacking a unique V-gene family were excluded. A later analysis removed 600 or so highly shared, low-generation-probability nucleotide sequences to deal with suspected cross-contamination and a sequencing artifact. For each public chain, a later analysis derived a clonal expansion index from normalized ranks of inferred template counts within each repertoire. Generation probabilities in a later analysis came from a VDJ recombination model fitted to out-of-frame rearrangements, and those results were checked against IGoR. Hypergeometric tests were used in a later analysis to score TCR-TCR, TCR-HLA and TCR-CMV co-occurrence, with a repertoire-size bias correction applied to the TCR pairs. False discovery rates were estimated in a later analysis by permuting HLA or CMV assignments 20 times. A later analysis grouped co-occurring TCRs with DBSCAN, adding TCRdist sequence similarity when clustering within HLA-allele-positive subsets. Repertoires with fewer than 30,000 or more than 120,000 public chains were left out of co-occurrence clustering, as were a handful of repertoires with anomalous nucleotide sharing. TCRdb provides this immuneACCESS table in a form limited to in-frame rearrangements. Some clones are lacking; in checked studies, under half of them reflect an unresolved V gene, and why the rest are absent is not known. The V and J calls and clone size were taken over from that table, and D and trimming were inferred from the DNA. The sample table holds roughly 190,000 clones, of which about four fifths were seen once. Less than 2% of the sample is held by the ten biggest clonotypes.

Reading the germline V gene (reference sequence) gives CDR1 SGHNT and CDR2 YYREEE. Trimming takes 4 bases from V and 5 bases from J, and the germline ends sit 8 bases apart. The CDR3 runs 12 residues from the cysteine to the phenylalanine. The sequence is cut down to CDR3 DNA, 36 bases in frame from base 1. Points on this clone: The antigen it recognizes is unknown. No much larger clonotype is one base removed from it; base qualities were not supplied.

Sequenced input: PBMCs. The receptor's source is a young man in good health and CMV-seronegative. The chain is made from TRBV5-4 and TRBJ2-3; a tentative D call is TRBD2 (6 bases match). The nucleotide sequence is TGTGCCAGCAGCACTAGCCGAGATACGCAGTATTTT. This codes for CASSTSRDTQYF.